A selection of T cell receptor beta chains follows, all from one sample in a study of naive and memory T cell subsets. TCRdb ran MiXCR on the 5' RACE reads and lists one entry per CDR3 protein. Found here are 57,000 or so distinct CDR3 sequences, around 7.7% of them singletons; the top ten hold 8.5% to 10%. Every receptor here comes from a male donor in good health. CDR3s include the opening cysteine and the closing phenylalanine or tryptophan. Each record gives: clone size, J gene, V gene, D gene, CDR3 protein, CDR3 DNA. The D gene is left open where the match is weak. Size is omitted from some rows. Given values are once, few, many or a class for expanded clones.

. | TRBJ2-1 | TRBV7-9 | . | CASSPSYEAQFF | TGTGCCAGCAGCCCCTCTTACGAGGCCCAGTTCTTC
. | TRBJ1-6 | TRBV10-3 | . | CAISDNSPLHF | TGTGCCATCAGTGATAATTCACCCCTCCACTTT
many | TRBJ2-7 | TRBV11-2 | . | CASSQTRTATYEQYF | TGTGCCAGCAGCCAAACCAGGACGGCAACCTACGAGCAGTACTTC
. | TRBJ1-4 | TRBV7-8 | . | CASSGDPRGVTNEKLFF | TGTGCCAGCAGCGGGGACCCCCGGGGGGTAACTAATGAAAAACTGTTTTTT
few | TRBJ1-1 | TRBV20-1 | . | CSARDQGLNTEAFF | TGCAGTGCTAGAGATCAGGGGTTGAACACTGAAGCTTTCTTT
many | TRBJ2-7 | TRBV14 | . | CASSPSSYEQYF | TGTGCCAGCAGCCCGAGCTCCTACGAGCAGTACTTC
many | TRBJ2-3 | TRBV2 | . | CASTTGTSSTDTQYF | TGTGCCAGCACCACCGGGACGTCGAGCACAGATACGCAGTATTTT
few | TRBJ2-5 | TRBV12-3/TRBV12-4 | . | CASSSSRGVEETQYF | TGTGCCAGCAGTTCCTCCCGGGGCGTGGAAGAGACCCAGTACTTC
many | TRBJ2-3 | TRBV29-1 | TRBD2 | CSVERETDTQYF | TGCAGCGTTGAGCGGGAGACAGATACGCAGTATTTT
. | TRBJ2-6 | TRBV3-1 | TRBD1 | CASSRKGAGANVLTF | TGTGCCAGCAGCCGTAAGGGGGCAGGGGCCAACGTCCTGACTTTC
. | TRBJ2-2 | TRBV6-1 | TRBD2 | CASSPLADTGELFF | TGTGCCAGCAGCCCACTAGCGGACACCGGGGAGCTGTTTTTT
. | TRBJ2-7 | TRBV5-1 | . | CASSLGRSSSYEQYF | TGCGCCAGCAGCTTGGGCAGGAGTAGCTCCTACGAGCAGTACTTC
. | TRBJ1-1 | TRBV5-1 | . | CASSLTNTEAFF | TGCGCCAGCAGCTTAACGAACACTGAAGCTTTCTTT
many | TRBJ1-5 | TRBV12-3/TRBV12-4 | . | CASSRPGDQPQHF | TGTGCCAGCAGCCGTCCAGGGGACCAGCCCCAGCATTTT
many | TRBJ1-5 | TRBV6-5 | . | CASSRNGDSALHF | TGTGCCAGCAGCCGGAACGGTGACAGCGCGCTCCATTTT
many | TRBJ2-7 | TRBV6-6 | . | CASSYRQSSSYEQYF | TGTGCCAGCAGTTACCGCCAGAGCAGTTCCTACGAGCAGTACTTC
. | TRBJ2-1 | TRBV5-1 | . | CASSLGGSEGNEQFF | TGCGCCAGCAGCTTGGGCGGATCCGAGGGCAATGAGCAGTTCTTC
medium-sized | TRBJ1-1 | TRBV29-1 | . | CSVPLAGEAFF | TGCAGCGTACCCCTCGCTGGTGAAGCTTTCTTT
few | TRBJ2-7 | TRBV29-1 | TRBD2 | CSARREGPPEQYF | TGCAGCGCCCGGCGGGAGGGCCCTCCCGAGCAGTACTTC
few | TRBJ1-1 | TRBV25-1 | . | CASSFRGRVAFF | TGTGCCAGCAGTTTCAGGGGCAGGGTAGCTTTCTTT
. | TRBJ1-3 | TRBV29-1 | TRBD1 | CSVEEWDSSSGNTIYF | TGCAGCGTTGAAGAATGGGACAGTAGCTCTGGAAACACCATATATTTT
. | TRBJ1-4 | TRBV6-6 | . | CASSHARDNEKLFF | TGTGCCAGCAGTCACGCCAGGGATAATGAAAAACTGTTTTTT
. | TRBJ1-1 | TRBV6-5 | TRBD1 | CASSERQGAGTEAFF | TGTGCCAGCAGTGAGAGACAGGGGGCTGGCACTGAAGCTTTCTTT
few | TRBJ2-2 | TRBV5-1 | TRBD1 | CASSLENRGRYTGELFF | TGCGCCAGCAGCTTGGAGAACAGGGGAAGGTACACCGGGGAGCTGTTTTTT
. | TRBJ2-3 | TRBV20-1 | TRBD2 | CSAALLAGREDTQYF | TGCAGTGCTGCCCTCTTAGCGGGAAGGGAAGATACGCAGTATTTT
. | TRBJ2-3 | TRBV7-9 | . | CASSLGDSTDTQYF | TGTGCCAGCAGCTTAGGGGACAGCACAGATACGCAGTATTTT
. | TRBJ2-7 | TRBV14 | . | CASSQLQGPEQYF | TGTGCCAGCAGCCAGCTACAGGGCCCCGAGCAGTACTTC
many | TRBJ2-1 | TRBV20-1 | TRBD2 | CSAPDLAGSRNEQFF | TGCAGTGCTCCGGACCTAGCGGGATCGAGGAATGAGCAGTTCTTC
many | TRBJ2-7 | TRBV6-5 | TRBD1 | CASSYSGGPEQYF | TGTGCCAGCAGTTACTCAGGGGGCCCCGAGCAGTACTTC
few | TRBJ2-7 | TRBV14 | . | CASSRGTAFEQYF | TGTGCCAGCAGCCGCGGGACTGCTTTCGAGCAGTACTTC
. | TRBJ2-7 | TRBV30 | . | CAWSVTGAGEQYF | TGTGCCTGGAGTGTAACGGGGGCGGGCGAGCAGTACTTC
. | TRBJ2-5 | TRBV6-5 | . | CASSYRGTQRSQYF | TGTGCCAGCAGTTACCGTGGGACCCAAAGGTCCCAGTACTTC
few | TRBJ2-3 | TRBV3-1 | . | CASSPPGLRQDTQYF | TGTGCCAGCAGCCCCCCGGGGCTCCGGCAAGATACGCAGTATTTT
many | TRBJ1-4 | TRBV12-3/TRBV12-4 | . | CASSTGTSWNEKLFF | TGTGCCAGCAGTACTGGGACATCGTGGAATGAAAAACTGTTTTTT
many | TRBJ2-7 | TRBV12-3/TRBV12-4 | . | CASSLSGVPSYEQYF | TGTGCCAGCAGTTTATCAGGAGTGCCTTCCTACGAGCAGTACTTC
. | TRBJ1-5 | TRBV7-2 | . | CASSHLRVDSNQPQHF | TGTGCCAGCAGCCACTTAAGAGTTGATAGCAATCAGCCCCAGCATTTT
few | TRBJ2-7 | TRBV7-8 | TRBD2 | CASSLATSGSYEQYF | TGTGCCAGCAGCTTAGCGACTAGCGGGAGCTACGAGCAGTACTTC
many | TRBJ1-2 | TRBV20-1 | . | CSVQENYGYTF | TGCAGTGTTCAGGAAAACTATGGCTACACCTTC
many | TRBJ1-4 | TRBV12-5 | . | CASGLREKLFF | TGTGCTAGTGGCCTTCGGGAAAAACTGTTTTTT
few | TRBJ2-7 | TRBV5-4 | TRBD1 | CASSPKFGQTQGADEQYF | TGTGCCAGCAGCCCTAAATTTGGGCAAACACAGGGGGCAGACGAGCAGTACTTC
many | TRBJ1-5 | TRBV3-1 | TRBD1 | CASSATGTGGQPQHF | TGTGCCAGCAGTGCCACCGGGACAGGGGGCCAGCCCCAGCATTTT
many | TRBJ2-3 | TRBV18 | TRBD1 | CASSQTGQGTDTQYF | TGTGCCAGCTCACAAACGGGACAGGGAACAGATACGCAGTATTTT
. | TRBJ2-1 | TRBV28 | . | CASSLMRNEQFF | TGTGCCAGCAGTTTAATGCGAAATGAGCAGTTCTTC
many | TRBJ1-1 | TRBV6-5 | . | CASSPLGLGTEAFF | TGTGCCAGCAGTCCACTTGGCTTGGGCACTGAAGCTTTCTTT
. | TRBJ2-7 | TRBV12-3/TRBV12-4 | . | CASSLAGQNSYEQYF | TGTGCCAGCAGTCTCGCTGGACAGAACTCCTACGAGCAGTACTTC
few | TRBJ2-3 | TRBV20-1 | . | CSAFKGSDTQYF | TGCAGTGCGTTCAAGGGTTCAGATACGCAGTATTTT